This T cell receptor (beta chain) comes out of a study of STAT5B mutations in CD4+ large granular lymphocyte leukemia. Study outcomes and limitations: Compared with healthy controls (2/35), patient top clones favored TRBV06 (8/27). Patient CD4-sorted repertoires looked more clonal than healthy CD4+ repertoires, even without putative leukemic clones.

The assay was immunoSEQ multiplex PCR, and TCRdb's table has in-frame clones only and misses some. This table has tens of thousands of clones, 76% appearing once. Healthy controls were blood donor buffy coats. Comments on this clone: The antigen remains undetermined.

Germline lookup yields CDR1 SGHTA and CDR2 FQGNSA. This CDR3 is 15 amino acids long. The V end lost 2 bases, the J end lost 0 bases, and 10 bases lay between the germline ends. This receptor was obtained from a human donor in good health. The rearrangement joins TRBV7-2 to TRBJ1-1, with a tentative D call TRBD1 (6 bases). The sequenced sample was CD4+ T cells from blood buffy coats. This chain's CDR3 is CASSLQGTLNTEAFF. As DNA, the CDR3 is TGTGCCAGCAGCTTACAGGGGACCCTGAACACTGAAGCTTTCTTT.